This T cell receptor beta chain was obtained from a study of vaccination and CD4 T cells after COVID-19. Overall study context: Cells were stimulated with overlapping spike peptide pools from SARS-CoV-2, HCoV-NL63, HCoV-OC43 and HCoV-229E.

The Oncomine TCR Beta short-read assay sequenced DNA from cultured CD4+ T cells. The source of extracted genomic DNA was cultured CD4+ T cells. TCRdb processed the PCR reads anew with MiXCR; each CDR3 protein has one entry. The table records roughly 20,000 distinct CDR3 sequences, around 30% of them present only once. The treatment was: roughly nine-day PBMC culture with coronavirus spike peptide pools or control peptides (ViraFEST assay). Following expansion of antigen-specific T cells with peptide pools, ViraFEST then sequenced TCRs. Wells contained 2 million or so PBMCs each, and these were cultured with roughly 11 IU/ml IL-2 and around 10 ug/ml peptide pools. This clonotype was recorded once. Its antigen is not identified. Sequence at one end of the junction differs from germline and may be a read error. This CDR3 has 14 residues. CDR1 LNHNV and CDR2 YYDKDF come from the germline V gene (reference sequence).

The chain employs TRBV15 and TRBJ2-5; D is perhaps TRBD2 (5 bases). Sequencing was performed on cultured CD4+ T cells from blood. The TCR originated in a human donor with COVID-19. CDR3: CVTSRDKLAGTQYF. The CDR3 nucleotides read TGTGTCACCAGCAGAGATAAGCTAGCTGGGACCCAGTACTTC.